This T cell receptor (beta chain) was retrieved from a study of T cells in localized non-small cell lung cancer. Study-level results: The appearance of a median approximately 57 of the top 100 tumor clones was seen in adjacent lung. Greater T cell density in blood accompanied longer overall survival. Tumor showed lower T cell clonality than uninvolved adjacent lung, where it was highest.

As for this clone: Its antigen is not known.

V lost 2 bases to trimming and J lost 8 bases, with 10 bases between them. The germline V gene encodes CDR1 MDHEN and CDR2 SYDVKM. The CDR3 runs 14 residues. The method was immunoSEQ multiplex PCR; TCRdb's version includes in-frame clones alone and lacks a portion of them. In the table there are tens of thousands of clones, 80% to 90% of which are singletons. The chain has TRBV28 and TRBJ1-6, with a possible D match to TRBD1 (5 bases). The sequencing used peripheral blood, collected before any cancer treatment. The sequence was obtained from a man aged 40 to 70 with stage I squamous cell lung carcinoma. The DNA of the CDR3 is TGTGCCAGCAGTTTAGAGACAGACTATTCACCCCTCCACTTT. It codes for CASSLETDYSPLHF.